The clone carrying this T cell receptor beta chain occurred a few times. The antigen remains unidentified. The source of the sample is a study of tumor-infiltrating lymphocytes in localized non-small cell lung cancer. About the study: Each patient gave resected tumor and non-adjacent uninvolved lung tissue.

Assay: immunoSEQ multiplex PCR; the TCRdb copy retains only in-frame clones and omits some. Of about 12,000 clones listed, about 66% are singletons. General observations from the study: Not all patients were TCR sequenced, owing to tissue quantity.

The clonotype was recovered from a human donor with non-small cell lung cancer. Material: uninvolved lung tissue not adjacent to the tumor.

For the CDR3, the DNA is TGTGCCAGCAGTTTGTATCCCGGGACAGCTTACAATGAGCAGTTCTTC. Translation gives CASSLYPGTAYNEQFF. This chain connects TRBV27 to TRBJ2-1; TRBD1 agrees at 7 bases. Germline lookup yields CDR1 MNHEY and CDR2 SMNVEV (reference sequence). CDR3 length equals 16 residues. Trimming cost V 3 bases and J 4 bases; bases outside gene matches: 9.